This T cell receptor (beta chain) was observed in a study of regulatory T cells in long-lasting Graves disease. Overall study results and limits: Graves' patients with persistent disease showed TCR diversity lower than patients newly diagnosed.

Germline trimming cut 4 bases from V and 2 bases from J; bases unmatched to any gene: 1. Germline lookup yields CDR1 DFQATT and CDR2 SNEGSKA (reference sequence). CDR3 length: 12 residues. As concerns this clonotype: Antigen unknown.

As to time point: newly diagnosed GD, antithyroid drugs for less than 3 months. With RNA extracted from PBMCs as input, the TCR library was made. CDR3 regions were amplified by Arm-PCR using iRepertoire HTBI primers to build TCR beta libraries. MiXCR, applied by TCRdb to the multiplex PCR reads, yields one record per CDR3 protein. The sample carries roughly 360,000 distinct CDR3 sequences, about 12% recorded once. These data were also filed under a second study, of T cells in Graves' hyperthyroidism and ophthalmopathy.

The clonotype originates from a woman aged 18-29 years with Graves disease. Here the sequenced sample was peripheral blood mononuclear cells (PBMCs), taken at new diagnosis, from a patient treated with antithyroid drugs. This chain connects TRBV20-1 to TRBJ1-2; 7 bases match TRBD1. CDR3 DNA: TGCAGTGCTAAACAGGGGAACTATGGCTACACCTTC. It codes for CSAKQGNYGYTF.